This TCR beta chain was identified during a study of cytomegalovirus exposure and HLA in healthy donors. About the study: The study's early data release held about 85 million unique TCRs from HLA-typed donors.

Primers for the PCR totalled 60 Vbeta and 13 Jbeta. Assay: immunoSEQ multiplex PCR; the TCRdb copy retains only in-frame clones and omits some. The repertoire holds approximately 110,000 clones, with 75% to 85% as singletons. The specimen sequenced was PBMCs. This TCR was recovered from a man aged 18 to 30 in good health and CMV-seronegative.

The CDR3 DNA reads as TGTGCCAGTCGAACAGGGGCCGCTAATGAAAAACTGTTTTTT. Translation: CASRTGAANEKLFF. The rearrangement links TRBV19 to TRBJ1-4, with 7 bases lining up with TRBD1. Losses at the gene ends were 8 bases for V and 3 bases for J; bases not matched to a gene: 6. The CDR3 contains 14 residues. The germline V gene encodes CDR1 LNHDA and CDR2 SQIVND (reference sequence).